A single sample gave rise to the 12 T cell receptor beta chains below, sequenced in a study of cytomegalovirus exposure and HLA in healthy donors. Primers for the PCR totalled 60 Vbeta and 13 Jbeta. This table comes from immunoSEQ multiplex PCR, and its TCRdb copy is limited to in-frame clones, with some not included. The sample records 150,000 to 200,000 clones, 85% to 90% being singletons. Sequenced input: PBMCs. Receptor source: a woman younger than 30 in good health and CMV-seronegative.

This chain connects TRBV6-5 to TRBJ2-1, with 7 bases aligning to TRBD1. Trimming cost V 6 bases and J 6 bases; bases outside gene matches: 5. The CDR3 totals 13 residues. Germline CDR1 and CDR2: MNHEY and SVGAGI. The CDR3 sequence: CASRTGNSNEQFF. CDR3 in DNA: TGTGCCAGCAGGACAGGGAATTCCAATGAGCAGTTCTTC.

This clone has only one observation. This chain joins TRBV5-4 and TRBJ1-3; D unresolved. Germline assignment: CDR1 SGHNT and CDR2 YYREEE (reference sequence). The germline V and J ends were trimmed by 9 bases and 3 bases, with 22 bases remaining between them. The CDR3 is 16 amino acids. CDR3 protein: CATSTREGPIGNTIYF. CDR3 nucleotide sequence: TGTGCCACCTCAACCCGTGAGGGCCCCATTGGAAACACCATATATTTT. The full variable domain, its missing parts supplied by reference TRBV5-4 and TRBJ1-3, is ETGVTQSPTHLIKTRGQQVTLRCSSQSGHNTVSWYQQALGQGPQFIFQYYREEENGRGNFPPRFSGLQFPNYSSELNVNALELDDSALYLCATSTREGPIGNTIYFGEGSWLTVV.

V gene TRBV28 combines with J gene TRBJ2-1; D is possibly TRBD2 (5 bases). This CDR3 is built from 13 residues. Germline V gives CDR1 MDHEN, CDR2 SYDVKM. V gave up 1 base and J gave up 9 bases, with 10 bases separating them. DNA for the CDR3: TGTGCCAGCAGTTTATTCGCGCGGGCTGAGCAGTTCTTC. Amino acid sequence: CASSLFARAEQFF.

The CDR3 sequence is CASSENRLAGYNEQFF. Written as DNA, the CDR3 is TGCGCCAGCAGTGAGAATAGACTAGCGGGTTACAATGAGCAGTTCTTC. J is TRBJ2-1 and V is TRBV10-1, with 10 bases fitting TRBD2. This CDR3 has 16 amino acids. With 2 bases clipped from V and 4 bases from J, the junction kept 5 bases outside the gene matches. Per germline, CDR1 WNHNN and CDR2 SYGVQD (reference sequence).

Only one count was recorded for this clone. The V gene is TRBV28, the J gene TRBJ2-5; maybe TRBD2 (6 bases). Trimming removed 4 bases from V and 4 bases from J, with 10 bases in between. Germline assignment: CDR1 MDHEN and CDR2 SYDVKM. The CDR3 extends over 13 amino acids. CDR3 bases: TGTGCCAGCAGTTCCGGGGGAGGAGAGACCCAGTACTTC. It codes for CASSSGGGETQYF.

J is TRBJ2-3 and V is TRBV19, with D possibly being TRBD2 (6 bases). Trimming pared 9 bases from V and 0 bases from J, leaving 16 bases between. This CDR3 is built from 15 residues. CDR1 and CDR2 (germline): LNHDA, SQIVND (reference sequence). CDR3 amino acids: CASAWGDSSTDTQYF. The CDR3 bases are TGTGCCAGCGCTTGGGGGGATTCTAGCACAGATACGCAGTATTTT. The full variable domain, its missing parts supplied by reference TRBV19 and TRBJ2-3, is DGGITQSPKYLFRKEGQNVTLSCEQNLNHDAMYWYRQDPGQGLRLIYYSQIVNDFQKGDIAEGYSVSREKKESFPLTVTSAQKNPTAFYLCASAWGDSSTDTQYFGPGTRLTVL.

This clone was found once. Different DNA sequences within this sample yield the same CDR3. The V gene is TRBV5-1, the J gene TRBJ1-2; weak D call: TRBD1 (5 bases). V lost 4 bases and J 5 bases, leaving 12 bases between the germline ends. The CDR3 covers 13 residues. Germline V gene data show CDR1 as SGHRS and CDR2 as YFSETQ. The CDR3 bases are TGCGCCAGCAGCCCGCAAGGGGAATATGGCTACACCTTC. The encoded protein is CASSPQGEYGYTF.

The sample holds one count of this clone. DNA for the CDR3: TGTGCCAGCAGACCCGGACTAGCGGGGGCCCTCTACGAGCAGTACTTC. This encodes CASRPGLAGALYEQYF. The V gene is TRBV28, the J gene TRBJ2-7; 13 nucleotides agree with TRBD2. Germline V gives CDR1 MDHEN, CDR2 SYDVKM. V shed 6 bases and J 3 bases; nucleotides not matched to a gene: 8. The CDR3 contains 16 residues.

The genes are TRBV5-6 and TRBJ1-2; D is ambiguous. CDR1 and CDR2 from the germline V gene are SGHDT and YYEEEE. The V gene lost 0 bases and the J gene lost 7 bases, with 10 bases spanning the gap. The CDR3 has 13 residues. Written as DNA, the CDR3 is TGTGCCAGCAGCTTGGCCGGGAACGGTGGCTACACCTTC. Protein sequence: CASSLAGNGGYTF. Together with reference TRBV5-6 and TRBJ1-2, the CDR3 gives the full variable domain: DAGVTQSPTHLIKTRGQQVTLRCSPKSGHDTVSWYQQALGQGPQFIFQYYEEEERQRGNFPDRFSGHQFPNYSSELNVNALLLGDSALYLCASSLAGNGGYTFGSGTRLTVV.

This clone turned up a few times. This chain links TRBV6-5 with TRBJ2-3, with D possibly matching TRBD2 (6 bases). Trimming took 4 bases from V and 1 from J, leaving 9 bases between them. The CDR3 is 14 amino acids. Germline V gives CDR1 MNHEY, CDR2 SVGAGI. The CDR3 coding sequence is TGTGCCAGCAGTTCGTCGGGGGGCACAGATACGCAGTATTTT. This gives the protein CASSSSGGTDTQYF.

The V and J genes are TRBV19 and TRBJ1-3; TRBD1 aligns across 9 bases. The trim removed 8 bases at V and 2 bases at J, leaving 10 bases unmatched. The CDR3 loop spans 16 amino acids. CDR1 is LNHDA, CDR2 SQIVND, per germline (reference sequence). CDR3 residues: CASHLQGASPGNTIYF. The DNA for the CDR3 is TGTGCCAGTCACTTACAGGGGGCATCTCCTGGAAACACCATATATTTT.

The chain couples TRBV19 to TRBJ1-1, with D perhaps TRBD1 (5 bases). V lost 1 base to trimming and J lost 4 bases, with 10 bases between them. CDR1 and CDR2 (germline): LNHDA, SQIVND (reference sequence). The CDR3 has 14 residues. The CDR3 region has the DNA TGTGCCAGTAGTATAGGATCCGGGGGCACTGAAGCTTTCTTT. This encodes CASSIGSGGTEAFF.